The entry that follows covers one T cell receptor beta chain sequence. As yet, its antigen is unknown. The germline V gene has CDR1 SGHRS and CDR2 YFSETQ. The length of the CDR3 is 13 residues. The J segment lost 7 bases and the V segment lost 3 bases, leaving 3 bases of the junction unmatched. The entry originates in a study of OX40 agonist ivuxolimab in advanced cancers. Study as a whole: Males comprised 70% to 85% of the group, whose mean age was around 62 years (range roughly 23 to 80).

The study's findings and limits: The specificity for antigen of the expanded peripheral T cells was not determined.

Profiling relied on immunoSEQ multiplex PCR, and the TCRdb table lists in-frame clones only, not all of them. The sample carries some 77,000 clones, around 83% recorded once. The sample here was CD4+ or CD8+ T cells sorted from blood, taken in a trial of the OX40 agonist ivuxolimab. The receptor was derived from an adult with an advanced solid tumor such as melanoma, head and neck, liver or kidney cancer. The V gene is TRBV5-1, the J gene TRBJ1-1; 10 bases match TRBD1. CDR3 sequence reads: CASSSGQGIEAFF. The CDR3 DNA reads as TGCGCCAGCAGCTCGGGACAGGGGATTGAAGCTTTCTTT. The whole variable domain, remainder taken from reference TRBV5-1 and TRBJ1-1, is KAGVTQTPRYLIKTRGQQVTLSCSPISGHRSVSWYQQTPGQGLQFLFEYFSETQRNKGNFPGRFSGRQFSNSRSEMNVSTLELGDSALYLCASSSGQGIEAFFGQGTRLTVV.